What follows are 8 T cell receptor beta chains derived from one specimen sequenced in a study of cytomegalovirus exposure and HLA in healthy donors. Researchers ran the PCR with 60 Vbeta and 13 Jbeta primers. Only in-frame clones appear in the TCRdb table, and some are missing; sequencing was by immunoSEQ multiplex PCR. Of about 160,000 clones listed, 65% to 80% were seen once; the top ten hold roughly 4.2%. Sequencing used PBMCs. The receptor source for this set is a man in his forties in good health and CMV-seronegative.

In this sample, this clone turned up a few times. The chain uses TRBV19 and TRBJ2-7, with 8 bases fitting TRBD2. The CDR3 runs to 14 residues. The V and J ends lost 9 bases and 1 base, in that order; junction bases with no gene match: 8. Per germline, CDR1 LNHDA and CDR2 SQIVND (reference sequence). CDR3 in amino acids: CASETTSESYEQYF. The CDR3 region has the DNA TGTGCCAGCGAAACGACTAGCGAATCCTACGAGCAGTACTTC.

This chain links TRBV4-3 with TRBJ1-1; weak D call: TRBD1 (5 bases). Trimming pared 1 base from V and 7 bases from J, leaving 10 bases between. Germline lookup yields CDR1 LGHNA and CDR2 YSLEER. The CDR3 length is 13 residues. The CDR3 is CASSQGRGFEAFF. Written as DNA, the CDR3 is TGCGCCAGCAGCCAAGGGAGGGGATTTGAAGCTTTCTTT.

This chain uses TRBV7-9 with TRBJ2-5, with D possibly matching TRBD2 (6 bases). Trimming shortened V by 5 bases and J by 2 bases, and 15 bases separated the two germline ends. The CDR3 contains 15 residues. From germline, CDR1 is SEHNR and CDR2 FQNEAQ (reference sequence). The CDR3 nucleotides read TGTGCCAGCAGCACAACCGGGACTGCTCAAGAGACCCAGTACTTC. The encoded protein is CASSTTGTAQETQYF.

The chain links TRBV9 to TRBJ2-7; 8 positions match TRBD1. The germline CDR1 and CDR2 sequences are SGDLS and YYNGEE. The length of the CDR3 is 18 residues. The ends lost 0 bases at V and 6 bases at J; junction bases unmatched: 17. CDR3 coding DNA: TGTGCCAGCAGCGTAGGGACAGGGCGCCCGTTGGGGGAAGGCGAGCAGTACTTC. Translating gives CASSVGTGRPLGEGEQYF.

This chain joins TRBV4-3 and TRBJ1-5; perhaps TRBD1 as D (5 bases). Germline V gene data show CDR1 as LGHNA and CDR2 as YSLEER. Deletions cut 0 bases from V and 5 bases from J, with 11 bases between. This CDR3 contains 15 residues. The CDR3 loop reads CASSQEFQGYQPQHF. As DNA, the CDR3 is TGCGCCAGCAGCCAAGAATTTCAGGGATATCAGCCCCAGCATTTT.

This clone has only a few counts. The CDR3 protein is CASRGQGSADTQYF. CDR3 DNA: TGCGCCAGCAGGGGACAGGGGTCCGCAGATACGCAGTATTTT. The rearrangement links TRBV5-1 to TRBJ2-3, with TRBD1 matching 10 bases. The CDR3 runs 14 residues. Germline loops: CDR1 SGHRS, CDR2 YFSETQ. Germline trimming cut 5 bases from V and 4 bases from J; bases unmatched to any gene: 4. The full variable domain, its missing parts supplied by reference TRBV5-1 and TRBJ2-3, is KAGVTQTPRYLIKTRGQQVTLSCSPISGHRSVSWYQQTPGQGLQFLFEYFSETQRNKGNFPGRFSGRQFSNSRSEMNVSTLELGDSALYLCASRGQGSADTQYFGPGTRLTVL.

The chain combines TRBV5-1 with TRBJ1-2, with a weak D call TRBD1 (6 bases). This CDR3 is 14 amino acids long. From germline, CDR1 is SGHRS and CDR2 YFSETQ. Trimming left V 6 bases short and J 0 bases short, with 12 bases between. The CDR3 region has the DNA TGCGCCAGCAAAACACAGGGAACTAACTATGGCTACACCTTC. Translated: CASKTQGTNYGYTF. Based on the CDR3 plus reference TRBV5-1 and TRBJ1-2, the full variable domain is KAGVTQTPRYLIKTRGQQVTLSCSPISGHRSVSWYQQTPGQGLQFLFEYFSETQRNKGNFPGRFSGRQFSNSRSEMNVSTLELGDSALYLCASKTQGTNYGYTFGSGTRLTVV.

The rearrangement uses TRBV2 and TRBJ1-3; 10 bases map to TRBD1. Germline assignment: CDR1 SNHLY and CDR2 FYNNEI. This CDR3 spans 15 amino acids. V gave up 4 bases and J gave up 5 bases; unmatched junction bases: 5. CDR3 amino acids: CASSATTGGRNTIYF. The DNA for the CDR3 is TGTGCCAGCAGTGCGACGACAGGGGGCAGAAACACCATATATTTT.